The 11 T cell receptor beta chains listed next were all sequenced from one sample in a study of cytomegalovirus exposure and HLA in healthy donors. Both 60 Vbeta primers and 13 Jbeta primers went into the PCR. Some clones are missing from TCRdb's copy, which holds only in-frame ones; the method was immunoSEQ multiplex PCR. The table has about 120,000 clones, around a tenth seen once; the top ten hold approximately 3%. Sequenced: PBMCs. The receptors stem from a man aged 25-45 years in good health and CMV-seronegative.

This sequence joins TRBV7-9 and TRBJ2-6; D is unresolved. The CDR3 runs 16 residues. CDR1 SEHNR and CDR2 FQNEAQ come from the germline V gene (reference sequence). Trimming pared 1 base from V and 1 base from J, leaving 8 bases between. The CDR3 loop reads CASSLGGRSGANVLTF. The CDR3 coding sequence is TGTGCCAGCAGCTTAGGCGGTCGGTCTGGGGCCAACGTCCTGACTTTC.

The rearrangement joins TRBV7-2 to TRBJ2-7; the D gene is possibly TRBD1 (5 bases). Deletions cut 2 bases from V and 6 bases from J, with 14 bases between. The CDR3 runs to 14 residues. Germline-derived CDR1 and CDR2 are SGHTA and FQGNSA. CDR3 residues: CASSLIRGLGEQYF. CDR3 DNA sequence: TGTGCCAGCAGCTTAATAAGGGGATTGGGCGAGCAGTACTTC.

This clone has only a few counts. The chain combines TRBV5-5 with TRBJ2-1; 9 bases agree with TRBD2. Trimming at V came to 2 bases and at J to 7 bases, leaving 4 bases not matched to a gene. The CDR3 covers 14 residues. Looked up from germline, CDR1 is SGHKS and CDR2 is YYEKEE (reference sequence). The CDR3 DNA is TGTGCCAGCAGCTTCGGTAGCGGGGGAAATGAGCAGTTCTTC. This codes for CASSFGSGGNEQFF. Full variable domain (remainder filled in from reference TRBV5-5 and TRBJ2-1): DAGVTQSPTHLIKTRGQQVTLRCSPISGHKSVSWYQQVLGQGPQFIFQYYEKEERGRGNFPDRFSARQFPNYSSELNVNALLLGDSALYLCASSFGSGGNEQFFGPGTRLTVL.

This clone has more than one count but fewer than ten. The chain joins TRBV13 to TRBJ2-4, with a possible D match to TRBD1 (8 bases). Germline assignment: CDR1 PRHDT and CDR2 FYEKMQ (reference sequence). V lost 5 bases to trimming and J lost 0 bases, with 14 bases between them. This CDR3 is built from 16 residues. The DNA for the CDR3 is TGTGCCAGCAGCAGCGGGGACAGGATAGCCAAAAACATTCAGTACTTC. It yields the protein CASSSGDRIAKNIQYF.

This clone was detected only a few times. The J gene is TRBJ2-4, the V gene TRBV23-1; D is possibly TRBD1 (6 bases). TRBV23-1 is an ORF for which the function is uncertain. The V end was cut by 2 bases, the J end by 0 bases, with 14 bases between. This CDR3 has 17 residues. The CDR3 coding sequence is TGCGCCAGCAGTCAACCCGGACCACAGGGAGCCAAAAACATTCAGTACTTC. It yields the protein CASSQPGPQGAKNIQYF.

The CDR3 loop reads CASSYTLAVNYEQYF. DNA of the CDR3: TGTGCCAGCAGTTACACACTAGCTGTAAACTACGAGCAGTACTTC. J is TRBJ2-7 and V is TRBV6-5; tentatively, D is TRBD2 (6 bases). Germline V CDR1 and CDR2: MNHEY, SVGAGI. This CDR3 comprises 15 residues. V was trimmed by 2 bases and J by 3 bases, leaving 14 bases between them.

This chain connects TRBV11-3 to TRBJ2-2; 11 bases are a match to TRBD1. The CDR3 loop spans 15 amino acids. Germline V gene lookup returns CDR1 SGHNT and CDR2 YENEEA. Trimming cost V 5 bases and J 4 bases; bases outside gene matches: 3. As DNA, the CDR3 is TGTGCCAGCAGCGGCGGGACAGGGGGCACCGGGGAGCTGTTTTTT. Protein product: CASSGGTGGTGELFF.

This clone was detected only a few times. This chain uses TRBV5-4 with TRBJ2-2; TRBD2 agrees at 12 bases. The V gene end was trimmed by 3 bases and the J gene end by 5 bases; junction bases not matched to a gene: 5. The CDR3 consists of 16 residues. In germline, CDR1 is SGHNT, CDR2 YYREEE (reference sequence). The chain's CDR3 is CASSSLAGGLTGELFF. CDR3 DNA sequence: TGTGCCAGCAGCTCCCTAGCGGGAGGGTTAACCGGGGAGCTGTTTTTT.

The table lists this clone with a few counts. The chain couples TRBV19 to TRBJ2-1; 7 positions agree with TRBD1. Trimming cost V 3 bases and J 7 bases; bases outside gene matches: 3. CDR1 LNHDA and CDR2 SQIVND come from the germline V gene (reference sequence). The CDR3 runs 13 residues. The CDR3 region is CASSMLTGNEQFF. CDR3 in DNA: TGTGCCAGTAGTATGTTGACAGGGAATGAGCAGTTCTTC.

This clone has only a few counts. The chain recombines TRBV6-1 with TRBJ2-7, with D uncertain. The CDR3 totals 12 residues. From germline, CDR1 is MNHNS and CDR2 SASEGT. Trimming stripped 2 bases from V and 2 bases from J, with 4 bases between. The DNA for the CDR3 is TGTGCCAGCAGTGAATTCACCTACGAGCAGTACTTC. This codes for CASSEFTYEQYF.

The rearrangement uses TRBV6-5 and TRBJ1-4; possible D gene TRBD1, 6 bases. The CDR3 extends over 16 amino acids. Trimming shortened V by 4 bases and J by 3 bases, and 15 bases separated the two germline ends. The germline gives CDR1 MNHEY, CDR2 SVGAGI. The CDR3 DNA sequence: TGTGCCAGCAGTTCTCCTCGGGGGGCGTCTAATGAAAAACTGTTTTTT. Its translation: CASSSPRGASNEKLFF.